This record covers a single T cell receptor (beta chain). Its antigen remains unknown. The sample originates from a study of PD-L1 blockade in urothelial cancer. As for the study in general: Starting at some point between 2013 and 2014, patients were given atezolizumab (1,200 mg intravenously every 3 weeks). Study results and caveats: Pretreatment peripheral blood TCR clonality that fell below the median predicted better survival among the patients studied.

Sample time point: pretreatment peripheral blood. This CDR3 is built from 16 residues. The V and J ends lost 0 bases and 2 bases, in that order; junction bases with no gene match: 4. The V gene's germline CDR1 is SGDLS and CDR2 YYNGEE. Each PCR contained spiked-in synthetic TCR analog templates. Assay: immunoSEQ multiplex PCR; the TCRdb copy retains only in-frame clones and omits some. Of 30,000 to 40,000 clones detected, 84% appear once; the ten largest clones hold approximately 15%. The gene calls are TRBV9 and TRBJ2-3; TRBD2 agrees at 9 bases. Sequences were derived from PBMCs, sampled around atezolizumab (anti-PD-L1) treatment. The clonotype originates from a man between 60 and 75 years old with urothelial cancer. The CDR3 DNA reads TGTGCCAGCAGCGTAGGGCTAGCGGGATTCACAGATACGCAGTATTTT. This codes for CASSVGLAGFTDTQYF.